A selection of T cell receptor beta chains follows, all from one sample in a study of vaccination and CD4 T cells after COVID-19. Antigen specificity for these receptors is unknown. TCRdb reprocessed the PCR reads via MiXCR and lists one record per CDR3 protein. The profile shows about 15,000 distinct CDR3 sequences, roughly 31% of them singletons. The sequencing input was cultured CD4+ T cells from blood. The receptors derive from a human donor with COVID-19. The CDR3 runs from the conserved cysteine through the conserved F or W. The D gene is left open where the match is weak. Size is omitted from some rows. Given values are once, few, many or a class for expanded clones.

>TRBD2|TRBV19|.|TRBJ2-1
CASSTRGGRDEQFF
TGTGCCAGTAGTACACGCGGGGGTCGGGATGAGCAGTTCTTC
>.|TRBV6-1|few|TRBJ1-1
CASSKGQILDAFF
TGTGCCAGCAGTAAAGGACAGATTTTAGATGCTTTCTTT
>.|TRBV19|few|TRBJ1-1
CASSMRGMNTEAFF
TGTGCCAGTAGTATGAGGGGGATGAACACTGAAGCTTTCTTT
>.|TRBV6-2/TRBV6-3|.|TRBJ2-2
CASSYPGGQGWNTGELFF
TGTGCCAGCAGTTACCCGGGGGGCCAGGGTTGGAACACCGGGGAGCTGTTTTTT
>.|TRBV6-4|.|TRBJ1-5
CASSDSTGPRSNQPQHF
TGTGCCAGCAGTGACTCGACAGGCCCGAGATCAAATCAGCCCCAGCATTTT
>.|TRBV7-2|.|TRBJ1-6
CASSLVLRNSPLHF
TGTGCCAGCAGCTTAGTTCTCAGGAATTCACCCCTCCACTTT
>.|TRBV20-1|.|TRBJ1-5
CSAPGDGGNQPQHF
TGCAGTGCCCCAGGAGACGGAGGAAATCAGCCCCAGCATTTT
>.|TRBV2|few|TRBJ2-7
CASGRVSPYEQYF
TGTGCCAGCGGCAGGGTATCCCCCTACGAGCAGTACTTC
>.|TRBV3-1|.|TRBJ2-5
CASRIRPNRQETQYF
TGTGCCAGCAGGATTAGACCAAATCGCCAAGAGACCCAGTACTTC
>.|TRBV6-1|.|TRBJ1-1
CASSPRARTEAFF
TGTGCCAGCTCGCCTCGGGCAAGGACTGAAGCTTTCTTT
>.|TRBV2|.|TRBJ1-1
CASSAGVRTEAFF
TGTGCCAGCAGTGCCGGGGTTCGGACTGAAGCTTTCTTT
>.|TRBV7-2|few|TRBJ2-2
CASSLDGLQVNGELFF
TGTGCCAGCAGCTTAGACGGTTTGCAGGTGAACGGGGAGCTGTTTTTT
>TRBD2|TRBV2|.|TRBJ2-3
CASNGGALITDTQYF
TGTGCCAGCAACGGGGGGGCCCTCATCACAGATACGCAGTATTTT
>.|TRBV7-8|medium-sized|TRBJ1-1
CASSRDGYEAFF
TGTGCCAGCAGCCGGGATGGGTATGAAGCTTTCTTT
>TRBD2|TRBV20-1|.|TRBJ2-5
CSAVRGGAETQYF
TGCAGTGCCGTACGGGGGGGGGCGGAGACCCAGTACTTC
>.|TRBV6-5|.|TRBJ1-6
CASSYETRDNSPLHF
TGTGCCAGCAGTTATGAGACGAGAGATAATTCACCCCTCCACTTT
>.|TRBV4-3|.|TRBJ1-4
CASGLTVGEKLFF
TGCGCCAGCGGCTTGACAGTGGGTGAAAAACTGTTTTTT
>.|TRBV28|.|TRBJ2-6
CASSLGGVPSGANVLTF
TGTGCCAGCAGTTTGGGCGGGGTCCCCTCTGGGGCCAACGTCCTGACTTTC
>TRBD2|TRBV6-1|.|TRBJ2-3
CASTRTSGGAGTDTQYF
TGTGCCAGCACGAGGACTAGCGGGGGGGCGGGCACAGATACGCAGTATTTT
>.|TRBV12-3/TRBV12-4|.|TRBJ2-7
CASSLGKGWDYEQYF
TGTGCCAGCAGTTTGGGGAAGGGGTGGGACTACGAGCAGTACTTC
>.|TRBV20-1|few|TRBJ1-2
CSALTGFNYGYTF
TGCAGTGCTCTTACAGGGTTCAACTATGGCTACACCTTC
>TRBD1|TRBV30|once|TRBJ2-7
CAWRGRDRGYEQYF
TGTGCCTGGAGGGGACGGGACAGGGGTTACGAGCAGTACTTC
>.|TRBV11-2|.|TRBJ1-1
CASSLAGLNTEAFF
TGTGCCAGCAGCTTAGCAGGGTTGAACACTGAAGCTTTCTTT
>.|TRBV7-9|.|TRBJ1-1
CASSLYGDNTEAFF
TGTGCCAGCAGCTTATATGGGGACAACACTGAAGCTTTCTTT
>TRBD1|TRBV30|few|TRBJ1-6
CAWRPGQGQSPLHF
TGTGCCTGGAGGCCGGGACAGGGTCAATCACCCCTCCACTTT
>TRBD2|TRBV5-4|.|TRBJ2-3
CASKKPGLGLDTQYF
TGTGCCAGCAAAAAACCGGGACTAGGACTCGATACGCAGTATTTT
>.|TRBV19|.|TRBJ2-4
CASKSTNLAKNIQYF
TGTGCCAGTAAATCGACTAACCTAGCCAAAAACATTCAGTACTTC
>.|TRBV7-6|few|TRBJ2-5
CASSLGQVNQETQYF
TGTGCCAGCAGCTTAGGTCAGGTTAACCAAGAGACCCAGTACTTC
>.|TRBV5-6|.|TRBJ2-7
CASGLPGVLSYEQYF
TGTGCCAGCGGGCTCCCAGGGGTTTTGAGCTACGAGCAGTACTTC
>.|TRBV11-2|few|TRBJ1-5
CASSLASNQPQHF
TGTGCCAGCAGCTTGGCTAGCAATCAGCCCCAGCATTTT
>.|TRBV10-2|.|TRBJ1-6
CASSELHSPLHF
TGCGCCAGCAGTGAGTTGCATTCACCCCTCCACTTT
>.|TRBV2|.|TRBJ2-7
CASSDLGRLAYEQYF
TGTGCCAGCAGTGACCTCGGCAGACTAGCCTACGAGCAGTACTTC
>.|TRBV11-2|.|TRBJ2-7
CASSLAGQGGEYEQYF
TGTGCCAGCAGCTTAGCGGGGCAGGGTGGTGAGTACGAGCAGTACTTC
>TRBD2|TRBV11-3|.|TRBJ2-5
CASSPGTSLSQETQYF
TGTGCCAGCAGCCCTGGGACTAGCCTCTCACAAGAGACCCAGTACTTC
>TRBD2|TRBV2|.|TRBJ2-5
CASRVGGKETQYF
TGTGCCAGCAGGGTCGGGGGGAAAGAGACCCAGTACTTC
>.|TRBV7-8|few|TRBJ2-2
CASSLVYTGELFF
TGTGCCAGCAGCCTAGTTTATACCGGGGAGCTGTTTTTT
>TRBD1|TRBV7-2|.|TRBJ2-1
CASSGVGTGGQGEQFF
TGTGCCAGCAGCGGGGTGGGGACAGGGGGCCAAGGTGAGCAGTTCTTC
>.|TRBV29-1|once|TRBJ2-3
CSAQRGTGVDTQYF
TGCAGCGCCCAAAGGGGCACGGGGGTGGATACGCAGTATTTT
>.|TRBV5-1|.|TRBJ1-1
CASIGAGLTTEAFF
TGCGCCAGCATCGGGGCCGGGTTGACCACTGAAGCTTTCTTT
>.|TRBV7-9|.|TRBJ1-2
CASSLHTSNSLGHGYTF
TGTGCCAGCAGCCTACACACTTCCAACTCCTTAGGGCATGGCTACACCTTC
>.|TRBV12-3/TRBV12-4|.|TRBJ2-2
CASSLRGSPGELFF
TGTGCCAGCAGTTTAAGGGGTAGTCCCGGGGAGCTGTTTTTT
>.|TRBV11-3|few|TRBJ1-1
CASSLYPGKGTEAFF
TGTGCCAGCAGCCTTTACCCCGGGAAGGGCACTGAAGCTTTCTTT
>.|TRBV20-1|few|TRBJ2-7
CSAMQPTAPYEQYF
TGCAGTGCCATGCAGCCTACAGCGCCCTACGAGCAGTACTTC